This TCR beta chain was observed in a study of preoperative IRX-2 immunotherapy in early breast cancer. Trimming pared 3 bases from V and 0 bases from J, leaving 8 bases between. The CDR3 totals 14 residues. CDR1 is WSHSY and CDR2 is SAAADI in the germline V gene. The treatment: preoperative locoregional IRX-2 cytokine immunotherapy. This phase Ib study tested locoregional IRX-2 cytokine immunotherapy given before surgery. Here immunoSEQ multiplex PCR was the method, and the copy in TCRdb shows in-frame clones only, minus some. The data show about 2,000 clones, 67% seen once. This clonotype was sampled from a human donor with breast cancer. This chain connects TRBV10-2 to TRBJ1-1; no firm D call. The sequenced sample was tumor tissue, obtained before IRX-2 immunotherapy. In nucleotides, the CDR3 is TGCGCCAGCAGTGAAATTGGAATGAACACTGAAGCTTTCTTT. Protein sequence: CASSEIGMNTEAFF.